These 27 T cell receptor beta chains came from one sample sequenced in a study of T cell responses to AZD1222 COVID-19 vaccine (dated by TCRdb to the early 2020s). Receptors were amplified or captured by the immunoSEQ multiplex PCR assay. The source is immuneACCESS, and TCRdb retained only in-frame sequences with V and J called. Part of the clones is not carried over; for the studies checked, unresolved V genes explain less than half of this, and the remainder is unexplained. This sample comprises about 72,000 clones, 89% of them detected only once. Of the sample, 25% to 35% falls within the top ten clones. The time point label corresponds to: about 28 days (+/-7) after the second vaccine dose. This sample comprised peripheral blood, obtained 28 days after the second AZD1222 dose. The receptors derive from an adult who received the AZD1222 COVID-19 vaccine.

This chain links TRBV7-3 with TRBJ1-2; 7 bases are a match to TRBD1. This CDR3 has 15 amino acids. Germline values: CDR1 SGHTA, CDR2 FQGTGA. J gave up 2 bases and V 6 bases, and 9 bases lay outside the gene matches. The CDR3 sequence: CASSSPETGNYGYTF. DNA for the CDR3: TGTGCCAGCAGTTCCCCCGAGACAGGGAACTATGGCTACACCTTC.

The chain employs TRBV2 and TRBJ2-7; no clear D. V lost 3 bases and J lost 1, with 10 bases in between. The CDR3 spans 14 residues. From germline, CDR1 is SNHLY and CDR2 FYNNEI. CDR3 sequence reads: CASSDKTISYEQYF. CDR3 DNA sequence: TGTGCCAGCAGTGACAAAACAATTTCCTACGAGCAGTACTTC.

The J gene is TRBJ1-2, the V gene TRBV5-1; D may be TRBD1 (6 bases). This CDR3 comprises 14 residues. V was cut by 4 bases and J by 4 bases, with 14 bases left in between. Germline values: CDR1 SGHRS, CDR2 YFSETQ. For the CDR3, the DNA is TGCGCCAGCAGCCCACAGGGAGTAGGCTATGGCTACACCTTC. It codes for CASSPQGVGYGYTF.

This chain uses TRBV5-1 with TRBJ2-1; 8 bases fit TRBD1. The CDR3 contains 15 residues. Looked up from germline, CDR1 is SGHRS and CDR2 is YFSETQ. Trimming removed 4 bases from V and 6 bases from J; junction bases left unmatched: 9. Here the CDR3 reads CASSLQGEIINEQFF. The CDR3 DNA reads TGCGCCAGCAGCCTACAGGGGGAGATTATCAATGAGCAGTTCTTC. The variable domain in full, with the rest retrieved from reference TRBV5-1 and TRBJ2-1, is KAGVTQTPRYLIKTRGQQVTLSCSPISGHRSVSWYQQTPGQGLQFLFEYFSETQRNKGNFPGRFSGRQFSNSRSEMNVSTLELGDSALYLCASSLQGEIINEQFFGPGTRLTVL.

J is TRBJ2-3 and V is TRBV5-1, with D uncertain. This CDR3 has 14 amino acids. V shed 1 base and J shed 4 bases, with 10 bases lying between them. From germline, CDR1 is SGHRS and CDR2 YFSETQ. The CDR3 reads CASSLQPWPDTQYF. The CDR3 DNA is TGCGCCAGCAGCTTGCAACCGTGGCCAGATACGCAGTATTTT.

CDR3 residues: CAMVGKNTGELFF. The CDR3 nucleotides are TGTGCTATGGTGGGGAAGAACACCGGGGAGCTGTTTTTT. The chain joins TRBV7-9 to TRBJ2-2, with no clear D. The CDR3 totals 13 residues. In germline, CDR1 is SEHNR, CDR2 FQNEAQ (reference sequence). The variable domain in full, with the rest retrieved from reference TRBV7-9 and TRBJ2-2, is DTGVSQNPRHKITKRGQNVTFRCDPISEHNRLYWYRQTLGQGPEFLTYFQNEAQLEKSRLLSDRFSAERPKGSFSTLEIQRTEQGDSAMYLCAMVGKNTGELFFGEGSRLTVL.

This chain links TRBV27 with TRBJ2-5; no definite D call. The CDR3 is 13 residues long. Germline CDR1 reads MNHEY; CDR2 reads SMNVEV (reference sequence). V was trimmed by 5 bases and J by 5 bases, leaving 12 bases between them. The DNA for the CDR3 is TGTGCCAGCAGTACAAGTCTGTTGGAGACCCAGTACTTC. Translating gives CASSTSLLETQYF.

The chain is built from TRBV18 and TRBJ1-4; D uncertain. With 8 bases removed from V and 8 bases from J, the gap between germline ends came to 15 bases. The CDR3 contains 13 residues. Germline-derived CDR1 and CDR2 are KGHSH and LQKENI. DNA for the CDR3: TGTGCCAGCGTCGCATCGGTAGGGGAAAAACTGTTTTTT. Its protein is CASVASVGEKLFF.

The chain has TRBV5-1 and TRBJ2-3; no reliable D call. V was clipped by 5 bases and J by 4 bases, with 14 bases between them. Germline values: CDR1 SGHRS, CDR2 YFSETQ. The CDR3 contains 14 residues. The CDR3 bases are TGCGCCAGCAGGTTAGCCCGTCCCCCAGATACGCAGTATTTT. Protein: CASRLARPPDTQYF.

The chain links TRBV7-9 to TRBJ2-5; TRBD1 agrees at 8 bases. V lost 3 bases, J lost 1 base, and 1 base stayed unmatched. This CDR3 has 14 residues. Germline V gene data show CDR1 as SEHNR and CDR2 as FQNEAQ (reference sequence). The CDR3 DNA reads TGTGCCAGCAGCTTCGACAGGGGCCAAGAGACCCAGTACTTC. Its protein product is CASSFDRGQETQYF.

This chain joins TRBV14 and TRBJ1-5; no definite D call. Germline V gene data show CDR1 as SGHDN and CDR2 as FVKESK. Trimming stripped 5 bases from V and 0 bases from J, with 11 bases between. The CDR3 length is 15 residues. In DNA, the CDR3 is TGTGCCAGCAGCGAGCGTCAAGTTAGCAATCAGCCCCAGCATTTT. It encodes CASSERQVSNQPQHF.

The chain uses TRBV10-3 and TRBJ2-1, with 7 nucleotides matching TRBD1. Germline V gene data show CDR1 as ENHRY and CDR2 as SYGVKD. There are 15 residues in the CDR3. After removal of 6 bases from V and 10 bases from J, the junction contained 15 bases not matched to a gene. CDR3 coding DNA: TGTGCCATCAGGGGGGACAGCTCCTTTGGGTTGGAGCAGTTCTTC. This translates into CAIRGDSSFGLEQFF.

The gene calls are TRBV7-3 and TRBJ2-3; 7 bases map to TRBD1. V lost 5 bases, J lost 0 bases, and 5 bases stayed unmatched. The CDR3 runs 15 residues. Germline V gene lookup returns CDR1 SGHTA and CDR2 FQGTGA. CDR3: CASSISGQSTDTQYF. CDR3 coding DNA: TGTGCCAGCAGCATTTCGGGACAGAGCACAGATACGCAGTATTTT.

The chain recombines TRBV7-2 with TRBJ2-7, with TRBD1 identical over 10 bases. After removal of 3 bases from V and 3 bases from J, the junction contained 2 bases not matched to a gene. CDR3 length equals 14 residues. Germline CDR1 and CDR2: SGHTA and FQGNSA. The DNA for the CDR3 is TGTGCCAGCAGCTTGGGGACAGGGGTCTACGAGCAGTACTTC. Translation: CASSLGTGVYEQYF.

J is TRBJ2-5 and V is TRBV4-2; 11 nucleotides line up with TRBD2. This CDR3 comprises 17 residues. The germline V gene has CDR1 LGHNA and CDR2 YNFKEQ. The V segment lost 1 base and the J segment 4 bases; nucleotides outside the gene matches: 8. The CDR3 sequence is CASSQVELAGVGETQYF. The CDR3 region has the DNA TGTGCCAGCAGCCAAGTAGAACTAGCGGGAGTCGGAGAGACCCAGTACTTC.

V is TRBV27 and J is TRBJ2-3; 9 nucleotides match TRBD2. The germline V gene encodes CDR1 MNHEY and CDR2 SMNVEV (reference sequence). The J segment lost 0 bases and the V segment lost 4 bases, leaving 8 bases of the junction unmatched. This CDR3 region has 17 residues. DNA for the CDR3: TGTGCCAGCAGTTCCCTCCATCTAGCGGGGAGCACAGATACGCAGTATTTT. It encodes CASSSLHLAGSTDTQYF.

The chain uses TRBV27 and TRBJ2-3; the D gene could be TRBD1 or TRBD2 (5 bases each). Germline values: CDR1 MNHEY, CDR2 SMNVEV (reference sequence). The CDR3 contains 16 residues. Trimming removed 0 bases from V and 4 bases from J, with 14 bases in between. The DNA of the CDR3 is TGTGCCAGCAGTTTATCGAGGGGAGACGCGTCAGATACGCAGTATTTT. It yields the protein CASSLSRGDASDTQYF.

This chain connects TRBV3-1 (or the pseudogene TRBV3-2) to TRBJ2-5; a weak D match, TRBD1 (6 bases). CDR3 size: 16 residues. CDR1 and CDR2 from the germline V gene are LGHDT and YNNKEL (reference sequence). Between the trimmed V and J ends, which lost 1 base and 4 bases, there was a span of 16 bases. In DNA, the CDR3 is TGTGCCAGCAGCCAAGTATCTGGGGGCGGCGTAGAGACCCAGTACTTC. Encoded protein: CASSQVSGGGVETQYF.

The chain uses TRBV5-1 and TRBJ2-7; 11 bases fit TRBD2. CDR3 length: 15 amino acids. The V gene's germline CDR1 is SGHRS and CDR2 YFSETQ. Trimming removed 4 bases from V and 6 bases from J; junction bases left unmatched: 9. The DNA of the CDR3 is TGCGCCAGCAGCCAGGGACTAGCGGAGGGGACCGAGCAGTACTTC. Translation: CASSQGLAEGTEQYF.

This chain connects TRBV18 to TRBJ1-1; D is undetermined. Per germline, CDR1 KGHSH and CDR2 LQKENI. Deletions cut 9 bases from V and 5 bases from J, with 10 bases between. The CDR3 spans 11 residues. The CDR3 region is CASRTPTEAFF. For the CDR3, the DNA is TGTGCCAGTCGTACGCCTACTGAAGCTTTCTTT.

The rearrangement joins TRBV18 to TRBJ1-1; no clear D gene. Trimming took 2 bases from V and 0 from J, leaving 4 bases between them. This CDR3 spans 13 amino acids. Germline CDR1 and CDR2: KGHSH and LQKENI. As DNA, the CDR3 is TGTGCCAGCTCACCAGCCATGAACACTGAAGCTTTCTTT. Translating gives CASSPAMNTEAFF.

V gene TRBV5-1 combines with J gene TRBJ2-1, with 8 bases fitting TRBD2. Germline assignment: CDR1 SGHRS and CDR2 YFSETQ. With V trimmed by 4 bases and J by 7 bases, 7 bases remained unmatched. The CDR3 consists of 14 residues. Here the CDR3 DNA reads TGCGCCAGCAGCCCCGAGCGGGAGTGGAATGAGCAGTTCTTC. This sequence encodes CASSPEREWNEQFF. The full variable domain, its missing parts supplied by reference TRBV5-1 and TRBJ2-1, is KAGVTQTPRYLIKTRGQQVTLSCSPISGHRSVSWYQQTPGQGLQFLFEYFSETQRNKGNFPGRFSGRQFSNSRSEMNVSTLELGDSALYLCASSPEREWNEQFFGPGTRLTVL.

The chain combines TRBV7-2 with TRBJ2-1, with TRBD2 as a possible D gene (6 bases). This CDR3 has 14 residues. CDR1 is SGHTA, CDR2 FQGNSA, per germline. V was trimmed by 4 bases and J by 9 bases, leaving 16 bases between them. The CDR3 loop reads CASSSQTRGVEQFF. For the CDR3, the DNA is TGTGCCAGCAGCTCCCAGACTAGAGGGGTTGAGCAGTTCTTC.

CDR3 nucleotides: TGCGCCAGCAGCCAAGAAGTCGGACAGGCCTATGGCTACACCTTC. Translation gives CASSQEVGQAYGYTF. The chain joins TRBV4-1 to TRBJ1-2, with 7 bases that match TRBD1. J was trimmed by 4 bases and V by 0 bases; bases with no gene match: 5. This CDR3 region has 15 residues. The V gene's germline CDR1 is MGHRA and CDR2 YSYEKL.

The rearrangement uses TRBV9 and TRBJ2-1; the D gene is possibly TRBD2 (6 bases). CDR3 length: 16 residues. The germline V gene encodes CDR1 SGDLS and CDR2 YYNGEE. V was shortened by 0 bases and J by 4 bases, with 14 bases between the two germline ends. CDR3 in amino acids: CASSVDPGLSYNEQFF. The CDR3 DNA reads TGTGCCAGCAGCGTAGACCCGGGACTGAGTTACAATGAGCAGTTCTTC.

The chain uses TRBV5-1 and TRBJ2-2; a weak D match, TRBD2 (5 bases). Germline CDR1 and CDR2: SGHRS and YFSETQ. Deletions cut 4 bases from V and 1 base from J, with 20 bases between. This CDR3 contains 18 residues. CDR3 nucleotide sequence: TGCGCCAGCAGCCTGAGTGTTAACAGCGGAGTGAACACCGGGGAGCTGTTTTTT. It translates to CASSLSVNSGVNTGELFF. The variable domain in full, completed from reference TRBV5-1 and TRBJ2-2, reads KAGVTQTPRYLIKTRGQQVTLSCSPISGHRSVSWYQQTPGQGLQFLFEYFSETQRNKGNFPGRFSGRQFSNSRSEMNVSTLELGDSALYLCASSLSVNSGVNTGELFFGEGSRLTVL.

This clone has a handful of counts. The rearrangement links TRBV7-2 to TRBJ2-7; the match to TRBD2 covers 9 bases. CDR1 and CDR2 from the germline V gene are SGHTA and FQGNSA. V was clipped by 3 bases and J by 5 bases; unmatched bases: 5. The CDR3 runs 14 residues. The CDR3 is CASSFRSGRNEQYF. CDR3 DNA: TGTGCCAGCAGCTTTAGGAGCGGGAGGAACGAGCAGTACTTC.